This T cell receptor (beta chain) was captured by sequencing in a study of cytomegalovirus exposure and HLA in healthy donors. Points on this clone: Its matching antigen is unknown.

This CDR3 has 16 residues. Germline CDR1 MGHDK, CDR2 SYGVNS. The ends lost 3 bases at V and 3 bases at J; junction bases unmatched: 9. These donors counted as nominally healthy when sampled, but unrecorded immune exposures were likely. 13 Jbeta primers and 60 Vbeta primers were used for the PCR. Measured with immunoSEQ multiplex PCR; TCRdb has only the in-frame clones, and not every one. The sample comprises about 200,000 clones, about three quarters of which are singletons, and around 0.99% rests with the top ten. The study, taken as a whole, reports: Links to common viral pathogens appeared, in a later analysis, for several of the most significant clusters.

The chain carries TRBV25-1 and TRBJ2-7, with 9 bases identical to TRBD1. This receptor was taken from a woman between 40 and 55 years old in good health and CMV-seronegative. Sequencing input: PBMCs. CDR3 sequence (DNA): TGTGCCAGCAGTGACACCGGGACAGGGAGATTCTACGAGCAGTACTTC. This gives the protein CASSDTGTGRFYEQYF.